This T cell receptor beta chain was captured in a study of control samples from healthy donors and cancer patients. The V and J ends lost 0 bases and 4 bases respectively, with 16 bases between them. The CDR3 extends over 16 amino acids. Germline assignment: CDR1 LGHNA and CDR2 YNFKEQ. The repertoire was sequenced with immunoSEQ multiplex PCR; TCRdb's copy has only in-frame clones and lacks some. The sample has tens of thousands of clones, about 90% seen once. Source material: PBMCs. This TCR was sampled from a woman aged 55 to 70 with head and neck cancer. The chain carries TRBV4-2 and TRBJ2-7; D may correspond to TRBD1 or TRBD2 (6 bases each). The CDR3 coding sequence is TGTGCCAGCAGCCAAGAAGGTGGGGGGCGCTTTTACGAGCAGTACTTC. Its protein product is CASSQEGGGRFYEQYF.